A single sample is the source of the 17 T cell receptor beta chains below, sequenced in a study of cytomegalovirus exposure and HLA in healthy donors. The PCR employed 60 Vbeta primers together with 13 Jbeta primers. Some clones are missing from TCRdb's copy, which holds only in-frame ones; the method was immunoSEQ multiplex PCR. The sample consists of around 200,000 clones, around 83% of them appearing once. The sample was PBMCs. All receptors come from a man aged 45-60 years in good health and CMV-seronegative.

The genes are TRBV5-1 and TRBJ1-4; D may be TRBD1 (5 bases). Trimming shortened V by 0 bases and J by 3 bases, and 18 bases separated the two germline ends. The CDR3 contains 18 residues. Germline lookup yields CDR1 SGHRS and CDR2 YFSETQ. The CDR3 region is CASSLDFGVGEANEKLFF. The CDR3 DNA reads as TGCGCCAGCAGCTTGGATTTCGGTGTGGGGGAGGCTAATGAAAAACTGTTTTTT.

V gene TRBV7-2 combines with J gene TRBJ2-4; perhaps TRBD1 as D (6 bases). The CDR3 extends over 16 amino acids. V was shortened by 2 bases and J by 7 bases, with 18 bases between the two germline ends. Germline-derived CDR1 and CDR2 are SGHTA and FQGNSA. The CDR3 bases are TGTGCCAGCAGCTTATTGGGGGACATCATATCTAACATTCAGTACTTC. Encoded protein: CASSLLGDIISNIQYF.

The rearrangement joins TRBV6-6 to TRBJ1-1; D might be TRBD1 (5 bases). The CDR3 totals 15 residues. Trimming cost V 4 bases and J 0 bases, with 12 bases left between them. In germline, CDR1 is MNHNY, CDR2 SVGAGI (reference sequence). The CDR3 protein is CASSSPDRMNTEAFF. CDR3 nucleotide sequence: TGTGCCAGCAGTTCCCCCGACAGAATGAACACTGAAGCTTTCTTT.

This clone was found a few times. The chain's CDR3 is CASSFHSGPNEQFF. CDR3 sequence (DNA): TGTGCCAGCAGCTTCCATAGCGGGCCGAATGAGCAGTTCTTC. The chain carries TRBV7-2 and TRBJ2-1; the match to TRBD2 covers 7 bases. Unmatched junction bases numbered 6, after V lost 3 bases and J lost 7 bases. The CDR3 extends over 14 amino acids. Germline V gene sequence: CDR1 SGHTA, CDR2 FQGNSA.

This clone was detected only a few times. The V and J genes are TRBV6-6 and TRBJ1-1; D gene ambiguous. Between the trimmed V and J ends, which lost 8 bases and 0 bases, there was a span of 10 bases. CDR3 length: 13 residues. CDR1 and CDR2 (germline): MNHNY, SVGAGI (reference sequence). Here the CDR3 DNA reads TGTGCCAGCTCGTCCTTTATGAACACTGAAGCTTTCTTT. Translating gives CASSSFMNTEAFF.

The chain links TRBV7-2 to TRBJ1-5; possible D gene TRBD1, 5 bases. Germline assignment: CDR1 SGHTA and CDR2 FQGNSA. CDR3 size: 14 residues. The V and J ends lost 4 bases and 5 bases respectively, with 12 bases between them. CDR3 in amino acids: CASSWTGGDQPQHF. The CDR3 DNA reads TGTGCCAGCAGCTGGACGGGGGGTGATCAGCCCCAGCATTTT.

The chain joins TRBV18 to TRBJ2-1; D uncertain. This CDR3 has 12 amino acids. The V end lost 7 bases, the J end lost 8 bases, and 12 bases lay between the germline ends. CDR1 and CDR2 from the germline V gene are KGHSH and LQKENI. For the CDR3, the DNA is TGTGCCAGCTGCACTTTCGGTGATGAGCAGTTCTTC. Residues: CASCTFGDEQFF.

The V and J genes are TRBV7-8 and TRBJ2-7; TRBD2 matches 9 bases. The CDR3 spans 13 residues. Per germline, CDR1 SGHVS and CDR2 FQNEAQ. This CDR3 reads CATRGRAHYEQYF. In nucleotides, the CDR3 is TGTGCTACGCGCGGGAGGGCTCACTACGAGCAGTACTTC.

The chain recombines TRBV19 with TRBJ2-7; 8 nucleotides agree with TRBD1. Germline CDR1 reads LNHDA; CDR2 reads SQIVND (reference sequence). The CDR3 spans 16 residues. J lost 4 bases, V lost 3 bases, and 11 bases had no gene match. CDR3 bases: TGTGCCAGTAGTATTGTTCCCGGGACAGGACAGTACGAGCAGTACTTC. Its translation: CASSIVPGTGQYEQYF.

The J gene is TRBJ2-5, the V gene TRBV7-2; 8 bases fit TRBD2. Germline V gives CDR1 SGHTA, CDR2 FQGNSA. The CDR3 has 17 residues. The V segment lost 1 base and the J segment 3 bases; nucleotides outside the gene matches: 10. The CDR3 sequence is CASSLGNRAGVKETQYF. CDR3 in DNA: TGTGCCAGCAGCTTAGGAAATAGAGCGGGAGTGAAAGAGACCCAGTACTTC.

The V and J genes are TRBV6-1 and TRBJ2-1; 9 nucleotides align to TRBD2. V shed 3 bases and J 9 bases; nucleotides not matched to a gene: 9. This CDR3 is 15 amino acids long. Germline loops: CDR1 MNHNS, CDR2 SASEGT. For the CDR3, the DNA is TGTGCCAGCAGTGAGGGGCGGGGGGGCCATAGTGAGCAGTTCTTC. This sequence encodes CASSEGRGGHSEQFF.

V and J are TRBV29-1 and TRBJ2-1, with 8 bases lining up with TRBD1. Germline CDR1 SQVTM, CDR2 ANQGSEA. Trimming took 3 bases from V and 0 from J; bases not matched to a gene: 7. The CDR3 contains 16 residues. CDR3 DNA sequence: TGCAGCGTTGATCGCCCCGACAGGGGCTCCTACAATGAGCAGTTCTTC. It translates to CSVDRPDRGSYNEQFF.

The rearrangement uses TRBV29-1 and TRBJ1-1; TRBD1 is a possible D gene (5 bases). This CDR3 spans 13 amino acids. The V and J ends lost 1 base and 2 bases respectively, with 8 bases between them. The germline CDR1 and CDR2 sequences are SQVTM and ANQGSEA. The CDR3, as DNA: TGCAGCGTTGAAGGGGGGGAAAACACTGAAGCTTTCTTT. It is translated as CSVEGGENTEAFF. Full variable domain (outside the CDR3, taken from reference TRBV29-1 and TRBJ1-1): SAVISQKPSRDICQRGTSLTIQCQVDSQVTMMFWYRQQPGQSLTLIATANQGSEATYESGFVIDKFPISRPNLTFSTLTVSNMSPEDSSIYLCSVEGGENTEAFFGQGTRLTVV.

The V and J genes are TRBV27 and TRBJ2-5; no definite D call. The V gene's germline CDR1 is MNHEY and CDR2 SMNVEV (reference sequence). Deletions cut 8 bases from V and 4 bases from J, with 11 bases between. This CDR3 comprises 12 residues. The CDR3 DNA reads as TGTGCCAGCGGTAATCGACTAGAGACCCAGTACTTC. Its protein product is CASGNRLETQYF.

The chain joins TRBV5-6 to TRBJ1-1, with a weak D call TRBD1 (6 bases). V was clipped by 4 bases and J by 2 bases, with 9 bases between them. Per germline, CDR1 SGHDT and CDR2 YYEEEE. CDR3 length: 13 amino acids. In DNA form, the CDR3 reads TGTGCCAGCAGCCTGGACAGAAACACTGAAGCTTTCTTT. Its translation is CASSLDRNTEAFF.

This sequence joins TRBV4-3 and TRBJ2-2; 7 bases are shared with TRBD2. This CDR3 comprises 15 residues. Germline CDR1 reads LGHNA; CDR2 reads YSLEER. After removal of 4 bases from V and 4 bases from J, the junction contained 6 bases not matched to a gene. CDR3 sequence: CASSPGSGITGELFF. For the CDR3, the DNA is TGCGCCAGCAGCCCAGGCAGCGGGATCACCGGGGAGCTGTTTTTT.

The V and J genes are TRBV11-2 and TRBJ1-1, with 9 bases identical to TRBD1. Germline values: CDR1 SGHAT, CDR2 FQNNGV. The CDR3 contains 15 residues. With 10 bases clipped from V and 1 base from J, the junction kept 10 bases outside the gene matches. CDR3 region: CATNLGQGRNTEAFF. The CDR3 nucleotides read TGTGCCACGAACCTCGGACAGGGGAGGAACACTGAAGCTTTCTTT.